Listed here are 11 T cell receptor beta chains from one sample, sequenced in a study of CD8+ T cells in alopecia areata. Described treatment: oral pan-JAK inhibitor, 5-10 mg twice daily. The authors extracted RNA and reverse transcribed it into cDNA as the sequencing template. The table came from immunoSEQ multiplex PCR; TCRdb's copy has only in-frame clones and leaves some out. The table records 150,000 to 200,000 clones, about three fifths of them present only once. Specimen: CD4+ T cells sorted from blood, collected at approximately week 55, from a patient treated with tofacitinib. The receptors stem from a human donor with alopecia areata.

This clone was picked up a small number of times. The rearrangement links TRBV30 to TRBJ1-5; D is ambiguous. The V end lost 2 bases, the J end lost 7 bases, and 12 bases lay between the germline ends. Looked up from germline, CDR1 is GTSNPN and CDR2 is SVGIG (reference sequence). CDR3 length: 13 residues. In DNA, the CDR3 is TGTGCCTGGAGTAGCGCCGGGGTCCAGCCCCAGCATTTT. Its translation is CAWSSAGVQPQHF.

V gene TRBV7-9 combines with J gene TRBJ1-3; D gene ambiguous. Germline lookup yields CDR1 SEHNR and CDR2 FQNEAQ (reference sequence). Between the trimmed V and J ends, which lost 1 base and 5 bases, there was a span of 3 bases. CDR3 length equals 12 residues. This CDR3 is CASSLDRNTIYF. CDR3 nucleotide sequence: TGTGCCAGCAGCTTAGACCGAAACACCATATATTTT.

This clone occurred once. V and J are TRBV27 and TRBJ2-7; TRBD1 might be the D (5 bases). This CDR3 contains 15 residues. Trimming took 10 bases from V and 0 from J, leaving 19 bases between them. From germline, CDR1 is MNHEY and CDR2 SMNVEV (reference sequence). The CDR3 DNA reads TGTGCCACCAATAGGTTGGGGCCAAGCTCCTACGAGCAGTACTTC. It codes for CATNRLGPSSYEQYF.

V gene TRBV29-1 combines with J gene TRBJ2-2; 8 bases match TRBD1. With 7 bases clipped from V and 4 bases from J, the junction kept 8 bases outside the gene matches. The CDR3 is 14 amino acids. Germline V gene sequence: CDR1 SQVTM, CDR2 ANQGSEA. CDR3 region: CSGQGAGFTGELFF. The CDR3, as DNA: TGCAGCGGCCAGGGGGCCGGGTTCACCGGGGAGCTGTTTTTT.

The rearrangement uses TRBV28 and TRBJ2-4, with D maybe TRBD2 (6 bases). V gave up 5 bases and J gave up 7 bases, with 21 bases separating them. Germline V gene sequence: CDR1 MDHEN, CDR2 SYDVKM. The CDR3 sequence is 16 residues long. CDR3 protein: CASSIVRAVGGNIQYF. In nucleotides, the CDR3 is TGTGCCAGCAGTATAGTAAGGGCAGTTGGAGGGAACATTCAGTACTTC.

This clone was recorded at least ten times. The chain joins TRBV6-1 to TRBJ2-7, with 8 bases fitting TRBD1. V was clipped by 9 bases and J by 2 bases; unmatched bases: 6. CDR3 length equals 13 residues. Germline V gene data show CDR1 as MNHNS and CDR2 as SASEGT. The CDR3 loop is CASDRGGTYEQYF. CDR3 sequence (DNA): TGTGCCAGTGACAGGGGAGGTACCTACGAGCAGTACTTC.

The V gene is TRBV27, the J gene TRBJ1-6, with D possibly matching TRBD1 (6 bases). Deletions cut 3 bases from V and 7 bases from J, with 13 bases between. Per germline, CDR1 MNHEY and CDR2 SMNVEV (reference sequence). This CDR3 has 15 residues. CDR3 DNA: TGTGCCAGCAGTTTTGGGGGGCGCGGGAATTCACCCCTCCACTTT. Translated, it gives CASSFGGRGNSPLHF.

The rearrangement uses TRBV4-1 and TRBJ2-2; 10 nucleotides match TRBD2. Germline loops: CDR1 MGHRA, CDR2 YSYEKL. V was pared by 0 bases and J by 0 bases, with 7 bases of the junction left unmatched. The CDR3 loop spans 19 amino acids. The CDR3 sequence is CASSQEPAGLAANTGELFF. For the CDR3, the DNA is TGCGCCAGCAGCCAAGAACCAGCCGGACTAGCGGCGAACACCGGGGAGCTGTTTTTT.

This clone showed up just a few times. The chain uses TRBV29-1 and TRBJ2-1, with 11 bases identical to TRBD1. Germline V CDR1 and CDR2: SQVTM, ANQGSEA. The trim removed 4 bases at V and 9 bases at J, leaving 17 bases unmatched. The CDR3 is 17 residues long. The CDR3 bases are TGCAGCGTTGGGGGGACAGGGGGAAGCCCGGGGCTGAGTGAGCAGTTCTTC. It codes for CSVGGTGGSPGLSEQFF.

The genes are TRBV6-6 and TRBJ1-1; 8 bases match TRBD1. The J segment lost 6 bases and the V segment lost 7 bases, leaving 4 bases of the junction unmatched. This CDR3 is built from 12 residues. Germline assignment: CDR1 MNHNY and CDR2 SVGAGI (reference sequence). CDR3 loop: CASTGQGPEAFF. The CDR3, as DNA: TGTGCCAGCACCGGACAGGGCCCTGAAGCTTTCTTT.

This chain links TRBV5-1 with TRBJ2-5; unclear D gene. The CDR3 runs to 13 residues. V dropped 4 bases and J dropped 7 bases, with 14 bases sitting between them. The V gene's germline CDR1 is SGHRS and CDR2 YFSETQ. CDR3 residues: CASSEPHWGTQYF. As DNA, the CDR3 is TGCGCCAGCAGCGAGCCCCATTGGGGGACCCAGTACTTC.